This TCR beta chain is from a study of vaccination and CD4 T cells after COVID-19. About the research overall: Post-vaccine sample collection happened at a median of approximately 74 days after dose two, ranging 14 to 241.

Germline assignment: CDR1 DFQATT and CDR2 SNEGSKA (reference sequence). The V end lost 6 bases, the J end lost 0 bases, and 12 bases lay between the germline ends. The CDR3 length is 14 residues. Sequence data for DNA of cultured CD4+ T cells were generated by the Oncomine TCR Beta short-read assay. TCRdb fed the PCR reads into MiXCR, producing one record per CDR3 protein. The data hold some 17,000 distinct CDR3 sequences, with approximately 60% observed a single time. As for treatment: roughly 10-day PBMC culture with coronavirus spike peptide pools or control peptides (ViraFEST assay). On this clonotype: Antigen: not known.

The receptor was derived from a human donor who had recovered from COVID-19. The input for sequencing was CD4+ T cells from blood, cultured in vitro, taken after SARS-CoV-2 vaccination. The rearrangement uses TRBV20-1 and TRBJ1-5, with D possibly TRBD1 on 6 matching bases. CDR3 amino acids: CSAQGGGSNQPQHF. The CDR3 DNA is TGCAGTGCCCAGGGAGGGGGTAGCAATCAGCCCCAGCATTTT.